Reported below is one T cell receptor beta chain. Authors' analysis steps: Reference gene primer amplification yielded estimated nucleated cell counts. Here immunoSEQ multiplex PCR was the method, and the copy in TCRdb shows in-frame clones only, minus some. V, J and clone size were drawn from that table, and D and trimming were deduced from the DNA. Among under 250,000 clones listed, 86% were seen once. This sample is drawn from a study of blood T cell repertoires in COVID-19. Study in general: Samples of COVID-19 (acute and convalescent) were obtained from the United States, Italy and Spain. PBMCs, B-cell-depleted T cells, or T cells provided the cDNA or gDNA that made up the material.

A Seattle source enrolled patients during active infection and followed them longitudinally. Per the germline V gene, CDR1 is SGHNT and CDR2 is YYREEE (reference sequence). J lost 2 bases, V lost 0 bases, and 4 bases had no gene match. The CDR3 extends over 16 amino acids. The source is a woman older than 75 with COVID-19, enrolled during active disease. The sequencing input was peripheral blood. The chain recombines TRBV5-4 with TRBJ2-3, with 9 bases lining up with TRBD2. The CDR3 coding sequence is TGTGCCAGCAGCTTGGGCGGGGGGGTCCCCACAGATACGCAGTATTTT. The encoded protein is CASSLGGGVPTDTQYF.